These T cell receptor beta chains were read from a single sample in a study of blood T cell repertoires in COVID-19. Using immunoSEQ multiplex PCR, the repertoire was profiled, and TCRdb retains in-frame clones only, with some absent. This sample has about 160,000 clones, with under 85% found just once. Sequencing was done on a sample of peripheral blood. The receptor set was obtained from a man older than 75 with COVID-19, enrolled during active disease. Each CDR3 is given with its conserved first and last residue. The D gene is left open where the match is weak. Not every row has a clone size; where given, it reads once, few, many or a size class.

d_call: TRBD2; j_call: TRBJ2-1; cdr3_length: 16; v_call: TRBV6-5; clone_size: .; cdr3_nt: TGTGCCAGCAGTTACTCGGTGAGCGGGGGGGCCGATGAGCAGTTCTTC; cdr3_aa: CASSYSVSGGADEQFF
d_call: TRBD1; j_call: TRBJ1-2; cdr3_length: 15; v_call: TRBV15; clone_size: .; cdr3_nt: TGTGCCACCAGCAGGGGGACAGGGGAGGACTATGGCTACACCTTC; cdr3_aa: CATSRGTGEDYGYTF
d_call: .; j_call: TRBJ1-4; cdr3_length: 14; v_call: TRBV6-1; clone_size: .; cdr3_nt: TGTGCCAGCAGTGATGGCGGGGGTAATGAAAAACTGTTTTTT; cdr3_aa: CASSDGGGNEKLFF
d_call: .; j_call: TRBJ1-6; cdr3_length: 17; v_call: TRBV4-2; clone_size: .; cdr3_nt: TGTGCCAGCAGCCAAGGGGCGCAGAGCTCCTATAATTCACCCCTCCACTTT; cdr3_aa: CASSQGAQSSYNSPLHF
d_call: .; j_call: TRBJ1-4; cdr3_length: 16; v_call: TRBV7-2; clone_size: .; cdr3_nt: TGTGCCAGCAGCCCTCGGACAGTTGCAACTAATGAAAAACTGTTTTTT; cdr3_aa: CASSPRTVATNEKLFF
d_call: TRBD1; j_call: TRBJ1-2; cdr3_length: 17; v_call: TRBV6-1; clone_size: .; cdr3_nt: TGTGCCAGCAGTGAAGCCCGAGGGGGCGCCCTTCTCTATGGCTACACCTTC; cdr3_aa: CASSEARGGALLYGYTF
d_call: TRBD1; j_call: TRBJ2-3; cdr3_length: 17; v_call: TRBV4-1; clone_size: .; cdr3_nt: TGCGCCAGCAGCCAAGATCAAACAGGGGGAAGCACAGATACGCAGTATTTT; cdr3_aa: CASSQDQTGGSTDTQYF
d_call: TRBD2; j_call: TRBJ2-3; cdr3_length: 16; v_call: TRBV14; clone_size: .; cdr3_nt: TGTGCCAGCAGCTCTCTCGGGGGGGCAATCGCAGATACGCAGTATTTT; cdr3_aa: CASSSLGGAIADTQYF
d_call: TRBD1; j_call: TRBJ1-6; cdr3_length: 15; v_call: TRBV27; clone_size: .; cdr3_nt: TGTGCCAGCAGTTCCGGGACAGGGGGCGATTCACCCCTCCACTTT; cdr3_aa: CASSSGTGGDSPLHF
d_call: TRBD2; j_call: TRBJ2-7; cdr3_length: 15; v_call: TRBV11-3; clone_size: .; cdr3_nt: TGTGCCAGCAGCCCCCGGACTAGCGGGGGTTCGCCTATAGACTTC; cdr3_aa: CASSPRTSGGSPIDF
d_call: .; j_call: TRBJ2-7; cdr3_length: 18; v_call: TRBV6-4; clone_size: .; cdr3_nt: TGTGCCAGCAGTGGGAGTCTCCGCCGCGGGCGCGATGGCTACGAGCAGTACTTC; cdr3_aa: CASSGSLRRGRDGYEQYF
d_call: TRBD1; j_call: TRBJ2-3; cdr3_length: 13; v_call: TRBV19; clone_size: .; cdr3_nt: TGTGCCAGTAGTGTGCAGGGGGCAGATACGCAGTATTTT; cdr3_aa: CASSVQGADTQYF
d_call: .; j_call: TRBJ1-2; cdr3_length: 15; v_call: TRBV5-6; clone_size: .; cdr3_nt: TGTGCCAGCAGCTTGCGGATGGGCCCTAACTATGGCTACACCTTC; cdr3_aa: CASSLRMGPNYGYTF
d_call: TRBD2; j_call: TRBJ2-3; cdr3_length: 16; v_call: TRBV5-1; clone_size: .; cdr3_nt: TGCGCCAGCAGCCCGGGACTAGCGGGGGTCACAGATACGCAGTATTTT; cdr3_aa: CASSPGLAGVTDTQYF
d_call: .; j_call: TRBJ2-7; cdr3_length: 17; v_call: TRBV19; clone_size: .; cdr3_nt: TGTGCCAGTAGTATTGAACCGAAACAGGGAGGGTTCTACGAGCAGTACTTC; cdr3_aa: CASSIEPKQGGFYEQYF
d_call: .; j_call: TRBJ2-5; cdr3_length: 13; v_call: TRBV11-3; clone_size: .; cdr3_nt: TGTGCCAGCAGCCACCCGGACCAAGAGACCCAGTACTTC; cdr3_aa: CASSHPDQETQYF
d_call: .; j_call: TRBJ1-1; cdr3_length: 12; v_call: TRBV29-1; clone_size: .; cdr3_nt: TGCAGCGTTGAGGTCAGGGACACTGAAGCTTTCTTT; cdr3_aa: CSVEVRDTEAFF
d_call: .; j_call: TRBJ2-7; cdr3_length: 15; v_call: TRBV14; clone_size: .; cdr3_nt: TGTGCCAGCAGCCACCGACAGCACTGGGCCAACGAGCAGTACTTC; cdr3_aa: CASSHRQHWANEQYF
d_call: TRBD2; j_call: TRBJ2-7; cdr3_length: 13; v_call: TRBV2; clone_size: .; cdr3_nt: TGTGCCAGGGGGGGGACTACCACCTACGAGCAGTACTTC; cdr3_aa: CARGGTTTYEQYF
d_call: TRBD1; j_call: TRBJ1-1; cdr3_length: 14; v_call: TRBV18; clone_size: once; cdr3_nt: TGTGCCAGCTCATCTGGACAGGGTGGCACTGAAGCTTTCTTT; cdr3_aa: CASSSGQGGTEAFF
d_call: .; j_call: TRBJ2-7; cdr3_length: 15; v_call: TRBV5-1; clone_size: .; cdr3_nt: TGCGCCAGCAGCTTGGAAGCGCAAACCTTCTACGAGCAGTACTTC; cdr3_aa: CASSLEAQTFYEQYF
d_call: .; j_call: TRBJ2-5; cdr3_length: 16; v_call: TRBV5-1; clone_size: .; cdr3_nt: TGCGCCAGCAGCCCTCCGACAGGAAAGTTCCAAGAGACCCAGTACTTC; cdr3_aa: CASSPPTGKFQETQYF
d_call: TRBD1; j_call: TRBJ1-6; cdr3_length: 14; v_call: TRBV3-1/TRBV3-2; clone_size: .; cdr3_nt: TGTGCCAGCAGCCCTGGGACAGTTAATTCACCCCTCCACTTT; cdr3_aa: CASSPGTVNSPLHF
d_call: TRBD1; j_call: TRBJ2-7; cdr3_length: 13; v_call: TRBV5-8; clone_size: .; cdr3_nt: TGTGCCAGCAGCCAGACAGGGGCCTACGAGCAGTACTTC; cdr3_aa: CASSQTGAYEQYF
d_call: .; j_call: TRBJ1-5; cdr3_length: 17; v_call: TRBV2; clone_size: .; cdr3_nt: TGTGCCAGCAGTGATTTGTGGGTGGGGCAGATCAATCAGCCCCAGCATTTT; cdr3_aa: CASSDLWVGQINQPQHF
d_call: TRBD1; j_call: TRBJ1-1; cdr3_length: 16; v_call: TRBV6-2/TRBV6-3; clone_size: .; cdr3_nt: TGTGCCAGCAGTTGGACAGGGAGTACCCTGAACACTGAAGCTTTCTTT; cdr3_aa: CASSWTGSTLNTEAFF
d_call: TRBD1; j_call: TRBJ1-2; cdr3_length: 18; v_call: TRBV15; clone_size: .; cdr3_nt: TGTGCCACCAGCCCCCCCCGGCTAGGGGGCGAAATTAACTATGGCTACACCTTC; cdr3_aa: CATSPPRLGGEINYGYTF
d_call: .; j_call: TRBJ1-1; cdr3_length: 14; v_call: TRBV9; clone_size: once; cdr3_nt: TGTGCCAGCAGCGTTGGGACGGCGGGGGCTGAAGCTTTCTTT; cdr3_aa: CASSVGTAGAEAFF
d_call: .; j_call: TRBJ1-3; cdr3_length: 13; v_call: TRBV3-1/TRBV3-2; clone_size: .; cdr3_nt: TGTGCCAGCAGCCAAGGACAGGGAAACACCATATATTTT; cdr3_aa: CASSQGQGNTIYF
d_call: .; j_call: TRBJ2-7; cdr3_length: 16; v_call: TRBV5-6; clone_size: .; cdr3_nt: TGTGCCAGCAGCTTTAATCCTTACAGCCGCTCCTACGAGCAGTACTTC; cdr3_aa: CASSFNPYSRSYEQYF
d_call: .; j_call: TRBJ1-5; cdr3_length: 14; v_call: TRBV6-2/TRBV6-3; clone_size: .; cdr3_nt: TGTGCCAGCAGTTGGGGGGGAGGCAATCAGCCCCAGCATTTT; cdr3_aa: CASSWGGGNQPQHF
d_call: .; j_call: TRBJ1-5; cdr3_length: 15; v_call: TRBV5-1; clone_size: .; cdr3_nt: TGCGCCAGCAGCTTGGGGGTGGGCGGCAATCAGCCCCAGCATTTT; cdr3_aa: CASSLGVGGNQPQHF
d_call: TRBD1; j_call: TRBJ1-6; cdr3_length: 15; v_call: TRBV3-1/TRBV3-2; clone_size: .; cdr3_nt: TGTGCCAGCAGCCAAAATCCCGGGACAGATTCACCCCTCCACTTT; cdr3_aa: CASSQNPGTDSPLHF
d_call: .; j_call: TRBJ1-2; cdr3_length: 11; v_call: TRBV19; clone_size: .; cdr3_nt: TGTGCCAGTAGTCGCGACTATGGCTACACCTTC; cdr3_aa: CASSRDYGYTF
d_call: .; j_call: TRBJ1-1; cdr3_length: 14; v_call: TRBV4-2; clone_size: .; cdr3_nt: TGTGCCAGCAGCCAAGAAGGAAGGGGCGCTGAAGCTTTCTTT; cdr3_aa: CASSQEGRGAEAFF
d_call: .; j_call: TRBJ1-1; cdr3_length: 15; v_call: TRBV5-1; clone_size: .; cdr3_nt: TGCGCCAGCAGCTCCGGGGCGGGGCAGAGCACTGAAGCTTTCTTT; cdr3_aa: CASSSGAGQSTEAFF
d_call: TRBD1; j_call: TRBJ1-3; cdr3_length: 19; v_call: TRBV20-1; clone_size: few; cdr3_nt: TGCAGTGCTAGTCCCGCCCCAGGGAAGGGGGCTTGGACTGGAAACACCATATATTTT; cdr3_aa: CSASPAPGKGAWTGNTIYF
d_call: TRBD1; j_call: TRBJ2-1; cdr3_length: 16; v_call: TRBV19; clone_size: .; cdr3_nt: TGTGCCAGTAGTATAGTAGGGACAGGGGGCTACAATGAGCAGTTCTTC; cdr3_aa: CASSIVGTGGYNEQFF
d_call: .; j_call: TRBJ1-2; cdr3_length: 17; v_call: TRBV7-5; clone_size: .; cdr3_nt: TGTGCCAGAAGCTTTTTTTCTAGCGGGACAGGGGACTATGGCTACACCTTC; cdr3_aa: CARSFFSSGTGDYGYTF
d_call: .; j_call: TRBJ2-3; cdr3_length: 14; v_call: TRBV7-3; clone_size: once; cdr3_nt: TGTGCCAGCAGCAGTGGGGGGGCCACAGATACGCAGTATTTT; cdr3_aa: CASSSGGATDTQYF
d_call: .; j_call: TRBJ1-3; cdr3_length: 13; v_call: TRBV7-9; clone_size: .; cdr3_nt: TGTGCCAGCAGCTTATCCGGTGGAAACACCATATATTTT; cdr3_aa: CASSLSGGNTIYF
d_call: .; j_call: TRBJ1-2; cdr3_length: 15; v_call: TRBV5-4; clone_size: .; cdr3_nt: TGTGCCAGCAGTCCGGACAGTCGGAATAACTATGGCTACACCTTC; cdr3_aa: CASSPDSRNNYGYTF
d_call: TRBD1; j_call: TRBJ2-5; cdr3_length: 15; v_call: TRBV7-9; clone_size: .; cdr3_nt: TGTGCCAGCAGCTCGTGGGACAGGGATTCTGGGGCCCAGTACTTC; cdr3_aa: CASSSWDRDSGAQYF
d_call: TRBD1; j_call: TRBJ1-1; cdr3_length: 13; v_call: TRBV3-1/TRBV3-2; clone_size: .; cdr3_nt: TGTGCCAGCAGCACCCCAGGGGGCCTTGAAGCTTTCTTT; cdr3_aa: CASSTPGGLEAFF
d_call: TRBD1; j_call: TRBJ2-1; cdr3_length: 16; v_call: TRBV7-9; clone_size: .; cdr3_nt: TGTGCCAGCAGCTTAAGGGGCCAGGGGGCTTACAATGAGCAGTTCTTC; cdr3_aa: CASSLRGQGAYNEQFF
d_call: .; j_call: TRBJ1-2; cdr3_length: 15; v_call: TRBV29-1; clone_size: .; cdr3_nt: TGCAGCGTTGGGGACTTGGGACGGCCTAGCTATGGCTACACCTTC; cdr3_aa: CSVGDLGRPSYGYTF
d_call: .; j_call: TRBJ2-5; cdr3_length: 16; v_call: TRBV28; clone_size: once; cdr3_nt: TGTGCCAGCAGCGCACAAAAAGGGACGCGGGGAGAGACCCAGTACTTC; cdr3_aa: CASSAQKGTRGETQYF
d_call: TRBD2; j_call: TRBJ2-1; cdr3_length: 13; v_call: TRBV6-1; clone_size: once; cdr3_nt: TGTGCCAGCAGTGAAAGGCGGGGGGGTGAGCAGTTCTTC; cdr3_aa: CASSERRGGEQFF
d_call: TRBD1; j_call: TRBJ2-7; cdr3_length: 16; v_call: TRBV28; clone_size: .; cdr3_nt: TGTGCCAGCAGAGAACCCGGGATACAGGGGTCCTACGAGCAGTACTTC; cdr3_aa: CASREPGIQGSYEQYF
d_call: .; j_call: TRBJ2-1; cdr3_length: 13; v_call: TRBV7-2; clone_size: .; cdr3_nt: TGTGCCAGCAGCTTTGAGTCGTACAATGAGCAGTTCTTC; cdr3_aa: CASSFESYNEQFF
d_call: .; j_call: TRBJ1-1; cdr3_length: 12; v_call: TRBV7-8; clone_size: .; cdr3_nt: TGTGCCAGCAGCCCCGACGGGAATGAAGCTTTCTTT; cdr3_aa: CASSPDGNEAFF
d_call: TRBD1; j_call: TRBJ1-5; cdr3_length: 15; v_call: TRBV19; clone_size: .; cdr3_nt: TGTGCCAGTAGCATCGGACAGGGGGCCAATCAGCCCCAGCATTTT; cdr3_aa: CASSIGQGANQPQHF
d_call: .; j_call: TRBJ1-6; cdr3_length: 13; v_call: TRBV11-2; clone_size: .; cdr3_nt: TGTGCCAGCAGCGGCCATTCGAATTCACCCCTCCACTTT; cdr3_aa: CASSGHSNSPLHF